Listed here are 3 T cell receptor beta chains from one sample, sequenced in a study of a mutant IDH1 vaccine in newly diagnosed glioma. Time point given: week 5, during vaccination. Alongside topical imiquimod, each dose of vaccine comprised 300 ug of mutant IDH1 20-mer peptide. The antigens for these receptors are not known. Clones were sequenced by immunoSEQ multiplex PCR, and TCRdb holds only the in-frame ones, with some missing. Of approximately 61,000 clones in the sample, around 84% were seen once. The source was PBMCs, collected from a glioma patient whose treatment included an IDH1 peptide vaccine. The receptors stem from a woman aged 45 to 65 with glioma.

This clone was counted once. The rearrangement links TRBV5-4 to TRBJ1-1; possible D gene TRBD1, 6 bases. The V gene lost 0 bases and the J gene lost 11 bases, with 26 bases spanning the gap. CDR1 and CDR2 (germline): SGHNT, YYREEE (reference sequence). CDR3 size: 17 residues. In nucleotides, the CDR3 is TGTGCCAGCAGCTTGGCAGGAGTCGGACAGAGGGGATTCGTCGCTTTCTTT. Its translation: CASSLAGVGQRGFVAFF. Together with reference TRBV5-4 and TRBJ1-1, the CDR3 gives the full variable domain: ETGVTQSPTHLIKTRGQQVTLRCSSQSGHNTVSWYQQALGQGPQFIFQYYREEENGRGNFPPRFSGLQFPNYSSELNVNALELDDSALYLCASSLAGVGQRGFVAFFGQGTRLTVV.

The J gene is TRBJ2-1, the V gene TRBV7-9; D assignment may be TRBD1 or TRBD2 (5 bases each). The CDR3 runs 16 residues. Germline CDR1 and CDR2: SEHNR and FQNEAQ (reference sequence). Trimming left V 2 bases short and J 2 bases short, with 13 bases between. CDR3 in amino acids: CASSLSRGETYNEQFF. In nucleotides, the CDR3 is TGTGCCAGCAGCTTATCGAGGGGAGAGACCTACAATGAGCAGTTCTTC.

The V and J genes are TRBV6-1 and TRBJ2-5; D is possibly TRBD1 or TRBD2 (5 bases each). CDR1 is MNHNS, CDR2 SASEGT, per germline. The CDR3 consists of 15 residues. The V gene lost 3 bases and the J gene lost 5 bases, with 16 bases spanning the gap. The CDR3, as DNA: TGTGCCAGCAGTGAGTTAGTCTGGGGGTCGGAGACCCAGTACTTC. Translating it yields CASSELVWGSETQYF.